This T cell receptor (beta chain) originates from a study of T cell repertoires in cytomegalovirus infection. Across the study: Public TCR beta signatures provided an indication of both CMV infection and a matching HLA type.

This clonotype was counted between two and nine times. Its specificity is unknown. The CDR3 spans 18 residues. V gave up 1 base and J gave up 6 bases; unmatched junction bases: 13. From germline, CDR1 is LNHDA and CDR2 SQIVND (reference sequence). One entry per CDR3 protein, called by TCRdb with MiXCR from the reads. The sample includes around 530,000 distinct CDR3 sequences, around 27% of them seen just once. The study's findings and limits: CMV carriers with the relevant HLA were identified by cumulative public TCR beta family frequency. There were HLA-C-restricted CMV-specific TCR beta clonotypes dominating the ex vivo response.

The sequenced material came from PBMCs. The TCR sequence derives from a human donor in good health (CMV status not recorded). Some clones in this sample may be carry-over from other donors' samples. V gene TRBV19 combines with J gene TRBJ2-1; 9 nucleotides match TRBD2. CDR3 in DNA: TGTGCCAGTAGTATAGCCCCCCTAGCGGGAACTTACGGCAATGAGCAGTTCTTC. Protein sequence: CASSIAPLAGTYGNEQFF.